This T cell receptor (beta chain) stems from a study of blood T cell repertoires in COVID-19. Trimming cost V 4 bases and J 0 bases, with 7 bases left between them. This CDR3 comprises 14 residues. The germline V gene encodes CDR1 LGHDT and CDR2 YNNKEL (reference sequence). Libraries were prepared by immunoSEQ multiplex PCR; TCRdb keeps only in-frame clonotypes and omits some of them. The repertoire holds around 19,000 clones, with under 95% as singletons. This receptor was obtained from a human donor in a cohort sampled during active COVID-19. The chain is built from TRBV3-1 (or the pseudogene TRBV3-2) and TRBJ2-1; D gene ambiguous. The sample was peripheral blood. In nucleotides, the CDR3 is TGTGCCAGCAGCCCCCCCTTCTCCTACAATGAGCAGTTCTTC. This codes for CASSPPFSYNEQFF.